What follows is one TCR beta chain and its context. The sample is drawn from a study of blood T cell repertoires in COVID-19. Libraries were prepared by immunoSEQ multiplex PCR; TCRdb keeps only in-frame clonotypes and omits some of them. This table has roughly 190,000 clones, around 79% appearing once. Germline loops: CDR1 MNHEY, CDR2 SVGEGT. The J segment lost 9 bases and the V segment lost 0 bases, leaving 6 bases of the junction unmatched. CDR3 length: 14 residues. The specimen was peripheral blood. The chain carries TRBV6-2 or TRBV6-3 and TRBJ2-5; 8 bases agree with TRBD2. The sequence came from a woman in her forties or fifties with acute or convalescent COVID-19. The CDR3 here is CASSYSGSGGAQYF. CDR3 DNA sequence: TGTGCCAGCAGTTACTCCGGGTCGGGAGGGGCCCAGTACTTC.